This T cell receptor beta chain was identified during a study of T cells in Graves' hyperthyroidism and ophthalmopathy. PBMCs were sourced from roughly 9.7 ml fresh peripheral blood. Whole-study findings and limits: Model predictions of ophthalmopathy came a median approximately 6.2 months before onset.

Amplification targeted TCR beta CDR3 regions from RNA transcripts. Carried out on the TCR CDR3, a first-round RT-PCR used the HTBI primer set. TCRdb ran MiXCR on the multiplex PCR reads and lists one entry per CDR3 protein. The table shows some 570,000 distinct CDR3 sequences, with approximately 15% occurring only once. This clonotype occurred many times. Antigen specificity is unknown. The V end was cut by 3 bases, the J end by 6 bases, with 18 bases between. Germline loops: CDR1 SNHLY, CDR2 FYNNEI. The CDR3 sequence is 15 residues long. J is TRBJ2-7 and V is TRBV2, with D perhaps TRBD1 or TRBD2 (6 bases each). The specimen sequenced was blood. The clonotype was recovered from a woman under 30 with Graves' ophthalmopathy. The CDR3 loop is CASSEGERTAGEQYF. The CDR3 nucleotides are TGTGCCAGCAGTGAGGGAGAGAGGACAGCGGGCGAGCAGTACTTC. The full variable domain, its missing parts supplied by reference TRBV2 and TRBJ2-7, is EPEVTQTPSHQVTQMGQEVILRCVPISNHLYFYWYRQILGQKVEFLVSFYNNEISEKSEIFDDQFSVERPDGSNFTLKIRSTKLEDSAMYFCASSEGERTAGEQYFGPGTRLTVT.